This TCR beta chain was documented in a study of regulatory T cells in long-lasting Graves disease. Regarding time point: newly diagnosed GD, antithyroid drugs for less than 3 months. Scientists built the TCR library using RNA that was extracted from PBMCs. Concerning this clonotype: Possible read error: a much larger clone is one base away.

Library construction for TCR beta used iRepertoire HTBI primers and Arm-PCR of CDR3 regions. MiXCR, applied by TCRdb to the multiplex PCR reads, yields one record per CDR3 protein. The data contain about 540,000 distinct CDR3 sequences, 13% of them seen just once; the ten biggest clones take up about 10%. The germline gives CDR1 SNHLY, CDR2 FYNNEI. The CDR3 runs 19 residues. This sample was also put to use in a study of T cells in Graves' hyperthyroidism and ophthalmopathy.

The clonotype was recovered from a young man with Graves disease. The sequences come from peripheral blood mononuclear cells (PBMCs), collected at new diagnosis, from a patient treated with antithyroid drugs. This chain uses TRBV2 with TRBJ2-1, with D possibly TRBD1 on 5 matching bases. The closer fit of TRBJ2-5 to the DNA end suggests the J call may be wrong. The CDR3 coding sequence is TGTGCCAGCAGCGTAGGGCGCTTGGGGCACCCCGGCCCCGAAGAGACCCAGTACTTC. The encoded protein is CASSVGRLGHPGPEETQYF.